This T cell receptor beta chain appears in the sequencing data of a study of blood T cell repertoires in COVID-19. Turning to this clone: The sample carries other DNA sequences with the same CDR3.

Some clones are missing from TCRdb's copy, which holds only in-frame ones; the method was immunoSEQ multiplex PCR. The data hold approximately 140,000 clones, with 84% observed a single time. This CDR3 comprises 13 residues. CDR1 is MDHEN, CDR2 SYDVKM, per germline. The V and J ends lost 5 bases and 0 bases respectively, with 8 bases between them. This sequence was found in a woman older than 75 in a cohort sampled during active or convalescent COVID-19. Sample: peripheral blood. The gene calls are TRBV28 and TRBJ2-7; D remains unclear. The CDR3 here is CASSPGSSYEQYV. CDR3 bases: TGTGCCAGCAGTCCCGGGTCCTCCTACGAGCAGTACGTC.